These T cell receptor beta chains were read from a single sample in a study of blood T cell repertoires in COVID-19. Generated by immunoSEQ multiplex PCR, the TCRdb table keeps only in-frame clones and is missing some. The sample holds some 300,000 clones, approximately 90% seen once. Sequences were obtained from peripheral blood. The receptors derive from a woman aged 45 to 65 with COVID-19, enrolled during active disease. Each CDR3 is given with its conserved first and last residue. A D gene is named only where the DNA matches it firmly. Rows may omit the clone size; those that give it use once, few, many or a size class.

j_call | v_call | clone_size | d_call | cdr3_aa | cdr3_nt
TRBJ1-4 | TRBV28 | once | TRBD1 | CASTPPTGPQEKLFF | TGTGCCAGCACCCCTCCGACAGGGCCCCAAGAAAAACTGTTTTTT
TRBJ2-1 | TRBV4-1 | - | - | CASRPDSDSYNEQFF | TGCGCCAGCAGACCAGACTCCGACTCCTACAATGAGCAGTTCTTC
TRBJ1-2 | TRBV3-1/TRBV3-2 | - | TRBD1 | CASIGTDGYTF | TGTGCCAGCATAGGGACAGATGGCTACACCTTC
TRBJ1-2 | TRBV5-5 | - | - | CASSFFIGHSNGYTF | TGTGCCAGCAGCTTCTTTATAGGACACAGCAATGGCTACACCTTC
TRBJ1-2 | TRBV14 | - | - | CASSPTLFFGYTF | TGTGCCAGCAGCCCAACTTTATTTTTTGGCTACACCTTC
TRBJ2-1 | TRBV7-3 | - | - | CASSLTSGVYNEQFF | TGTGCCAGCAGCTTAACTAGCGGAGTTTACAATGAGCAGTTCTTC
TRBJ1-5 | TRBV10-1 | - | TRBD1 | CASSADRVLWCNQPQHF | TGCGCCAGCAGTGCCGACAGGGTTTTGTGGTGCAATCAGCCCCAGCATTTT
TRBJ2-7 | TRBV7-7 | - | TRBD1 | CASSLGQGVSYEQYF | TGTGCCAGCAGCTTAGGACAGGGGGTCTCCTACGAGCAGTACTTC
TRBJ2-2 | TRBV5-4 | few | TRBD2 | CASSQGLAATGELFF | TGTGCCAGCAGCCAGGGACTAGCGGCCACCGGGGAGCTGTTTTTT
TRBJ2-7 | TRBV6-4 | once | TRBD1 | CASRGQGRPGEQYF | TGTGCCAGCAGGGGACAGGGGCGTCCGGGGGAGCAGTACTTC
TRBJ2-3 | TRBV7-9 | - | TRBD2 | CASSPTSGSGLDTQYF | TGTGCCAGCAGCCCGACCAGCGGGAGTGGTCTAGATACGCAGTATTTT
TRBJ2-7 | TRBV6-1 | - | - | CASSDDRVGGYEQYF | TGTGCCAGCAGTGATGACAGGGTCGGGGGATACGAGCAGTACTTC
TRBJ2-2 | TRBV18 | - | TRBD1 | CASSLQTGRATGELFF | TGTGCCAGCTCACTACAGACAGGGCGCGCCACCGGGGAGCTGTTTTTT
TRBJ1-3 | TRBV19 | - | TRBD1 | CASSNRDRGSGNTIYF | TGTGCCAGTAGCAACCGGGACAGGGGTTCTGGAAACACCATATATTTT
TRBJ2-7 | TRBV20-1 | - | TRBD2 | CSASPGLAGGVGEQYF | TGCAGTGCTAGTCCGGGACTAGCGGGGGGGGTAGGGGAGCAGTACTTC
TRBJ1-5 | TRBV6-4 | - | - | CASSDSGAIQPQHF | TGTGCCAGCAGTGACTCGGGGGCGATTCAGCCCCAGCATTTT